This TCR beta chain was recorded in a study of cytomegalovirus exposure and HLA in healthy donors. PCR used 60 Vbeta primers and 13 Jbeta primers. Only in-frame clones appear in the TCRdb table, and some are missing; sequencing was by immunoSEQ multiplex PCR. Among approximately 190,000 clones listed, more than 75% were seen once. Germline CDR1 and CDR2: SGDLS and YYNGEE. The CDR3 runs 15 residues. V was pared by 0 bases and J by 2 bases, with 2 bases of the junction left unmatched. The TCR comes from a woman aged 45-65 years in good health and CMV-seropositive. The sequenced sample consisted of PBMCs. The chain is built from TRBV9 and TRBJ1-3; 7 positions match TRBD1. CDR3: CASSVGQGAGNTIYF. For the CDR3, the DNA is TGTGCCAGCAGCGTAGGACAGGGTGCTGGAAACACCATATATTTT.